This record covers a single T cell receptor beta chain. Its target is not known. The sample originates from a study of siplizumab effects on memory and regulatory T cells. Study findings and constraints: The study found that mappable alloreactive CD4+ clones averaged nearly 70% Treg-derived with siplizumab and approximately 27% in controls.

Losses at the gene ends were 3 bases for V and 3 bases for J; bases not matched to a gene: 10. The CDR3 length is 16 residues. Germline CDR1 is GTSNPN and CDR2 is SVGIG (reference sequence). Approximately 10^5 TCR templates underwent assay in every sample. Clones were sequenced by immunoSEQ multiplex PCR, and TCRdb holds only the in-frame ones, with some missing. The sample consists of about 56,000 clones, around 98% of them appearing once. The receptor was derived from a human donor in good health. Source material: naive CD8+ T cells sorted from blood. This chain connects TRBV30 to TRBJ2-1, with 8 bases identical to TRBD2. The CDR3 protein is CAWRGAIAGYYNEQFF. In DNA, the CDR3 is TGTGCCTGGAGGGGAGCGATAGCGGGATACTACAATGAGCAGTTCTTC.